This T cell receptor (beta chain) was documented in a study of T cells in Graves' hyperthyroidism and ophthalmopathy. Ophthalmopathy cases met thresholds of Clinical Activity Score at least 3, NOSPECS grade at least 4 and duration under 3 months. The CDR3 regions of TCR beta were amplified from RNA transcripts. TCR CDR3 regions were first amplified by RT-PCR with HTBI primers. TCRdb redid the calling of the multiplex PCR reads with MiXCR, one entry per CDR3 protein. The sample yields under 500,000 distinct CDR3 sequences, over 12% seen once. This clonotype was detected many times. There are 14 residues in the CDR3. Trimming cost V 6 bases and J 0 bases, with 11 bases left between them. CDR1 and CDR2 from the germline V gene are LNHDA and SQIVND (reference sequence).

Sample: blood. The V and J genes are TRBV19 and TRBJ1-1; no definite D call. The source of this sequence is a man between 45 and 60 years old with Graves' ophthalmopathy. The CDR3 region has the DNA TGTGCCAGTAGCTCGACCATATTGAACACTGAAGCTTTCTTT. Protein sequence: CASSSTILNTEAFF. Full variable domain (missing parts from reference TRBV19 and TRBJ1-1): DGGITQSPKYLFRKEGQNVTLSCEQNLNHDAMYWYRQDPGQGLRLIYYSQIVNDFQKGDIAEGYSVSREKKESFPLTVTSAQKNPTAFYLCASSSTILNTEAFFGQGTRLTVV.